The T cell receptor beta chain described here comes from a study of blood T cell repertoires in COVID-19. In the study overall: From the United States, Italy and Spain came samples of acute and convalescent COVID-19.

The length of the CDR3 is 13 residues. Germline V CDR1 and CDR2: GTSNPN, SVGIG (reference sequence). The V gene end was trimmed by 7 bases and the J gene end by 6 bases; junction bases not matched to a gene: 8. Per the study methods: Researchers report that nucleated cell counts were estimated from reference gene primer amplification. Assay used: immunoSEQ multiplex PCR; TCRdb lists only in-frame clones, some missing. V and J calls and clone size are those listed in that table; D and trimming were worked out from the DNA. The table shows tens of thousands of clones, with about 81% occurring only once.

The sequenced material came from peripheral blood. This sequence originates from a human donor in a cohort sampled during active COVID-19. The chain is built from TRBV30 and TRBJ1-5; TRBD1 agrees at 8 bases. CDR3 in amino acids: CAYTRGTGQPQHF. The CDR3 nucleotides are TGTGCCTACACCAGGGGGACAGGTCAGCCCCAGCATTTT. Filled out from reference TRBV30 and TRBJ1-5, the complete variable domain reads SQTIHQWPATLVQPVGSPLSLECTVEGTSNPNLYWYRQAAGRGLQLLFYSVGIGQISSEVPQNLSASRPQDRQFILSSKKLLLSDSGFYLCAYTRGTGQPQHFGDGTRLSIL.